These 13 T cell receptor beta chains were sequenced from one sample in a study of cytotoxic CD8 clonotypes in ibrutinib-treated CLL. TCRdb's table, derived via immunoSEQ multiplex PCR, lists solely in-frame clones and lacks some. The table lists 20,000 to 30,000 clones, 68% of them singletons, with around 26% in the top ten. Sequenced material: PBMCs, taken after 24 months of ibrutinib treatment. These receptors all stem from a human donor with chronic lymphocytic leukemia.

This sequence joins TRBV2 and TRBJ1-4; D might be TRBD1 (5 bases). This CDR3 has 15 amino acids. V dropped 6 bases and J dropped 4 bases, with 15 bases sitting between them. Germline values: CDR1 SNHLY, CDR2 FYNNEI. CDR3 sequence (DNA): TGTGCCAGCAGCTCGCAAGACAGTGTTAATGAAAAACTGTTTTTT. It codes for CASSSQDSVNEKLFF.

This clone has only a few counts. The rearrangement links TRBV2 to TRBJ2-5; D is undetermined. The germline V gene has CDR1 SNHLY and CDR2 FYNNEI. The CDR3 extends over 11 amino acids. Trimming stripped 3 bases from V and 5 bases from J, with 4 bases between. In nucleotides, the CDR3 is TGTGCCAGCAGTGAGTGGGAGACCCAGTACTTC. Its translation: CASSEWETQYF.

This clone was seen a handful of times. The rearrangement joins TRBV5-4 to TRBJ1-5; D remains ambiguous. Germline CDR1 and CDR2: SGHNT and YYREEE (reference sequence). V was pared by 0 bases and J by 6 bases, with 10 bases between. The CDR3 is 14 amino acids. The CDR3 here is CASSLAGSPQPQHF. The CDR3 nucleotides are TGTGCCAGCAGCTTGGCCGGGTCACCTCAGCCCCAGCATTTT.

This rearrangement joins TRBV2 to TRBJ2-1; TRBD2 agrees at 9 bases. V dropped 7 bases and J dropped 3; count of bases not matched to a gene: 4. Per the germline V gene, CDR1 is SNHLY and CDR2 is FYNNEI. The CDR3 covers 14 residues. CDR3 in amino acids: CASTVSGGYNEQFF. The CDR3 DNA sequence: TGTGCCAGCACGGTTAGCGGGGGCTACAATGAGCAGTTCTTC.

In DNA form, the CDR3 reads TGTGCCTGGAGTAAGGGGAGATACGAGCAGTACTTC. This sequence encodes CAWSKGRYEQYF. This chain joins TRBV30 and TRBJ2-7; D tentatively fits TRBD1 or TRBD2 (5 bases each). The CDR3 spans 12 residues. Between the trimmed V and J ends, which lost 2 bases and 4 bases, there was a span of 9 bases. CDR1 and CDR2 (germline): GTSNPN, SVGIG (reference sequence).

This clone occurred once. The CDR3 protein is CASSQRDTPGELFF. The DNA of the CDR3 is TGCGCCAGCAGCCAACGAGATACACCCGGGGAGCTGTTTTTT. The chain employs TRBV4-1 and TRBJ2-2, with D unclear. CDR3 length: 14 amino acids. The germline V gene has CDR1 MGHRA and CDR2 YSYEKL. Trimming removed 2 bases from V and 6 bases from J, with 10 bases in between.

J is TRBJ1-2 and V is TRBV5-4; TRBD1 aligns across 10 bases. Trimming took 0 bases from V and 6 from J; bases not matched to a gene: 8. The CDR3 spans 16 residues. CDR1 is SGHNT and CDR2 is YYREEE in the germline V gene (reference sequence). In DNA form, the CDR3 reads TGTGCCAGCAGCTTGGTGGGCCGGGACAGGGGTGATGGCTACACCTTC. Its translation is CASSLVGRDRGDGYTF.

This chain uses TRBV29-1 with TRBJ1-2; D is unclear. V lost 4 bases and J lost 5, with 8 bases in between. CDR1 is SQVTM and CDR2 is ANQGSEA in the germline V gene. The CDR3 is 11 residues long. CDR3 amino acids: CSVGGRYGYTF. As DNA, the CDR3 is TGCAGCGTTGGCGGACGGTATGGCTACACCTTC.

Judged by abundance, this clone is medium-sized (0.01 to 0.1%). V is TRBV10-3 and J is TRBJ2-1; the D gene is possibly TRBD2 (7 bases). V was pared by 3 bases and J by 8 bases, with 17 bases between. The CDR3 consists of 15 residues. The germline gives CDR1 ENHRY, CDR2 SYGVKD. CDR3 residues: CAISEGGGGKDEQFF. In nucleotides, the CDR3 is TGTGCCATCAGTGAAGGGGGAGGGGGAAAGGATGAGCAGTTCTTC.

This clone was observed a few times. This sequence joins TRBV27 and TRBJ2-7; 7 bases are shared with TRBD1. Per the germline V gene, CDR1 is MNHEY and CDR2 is SMNVEV (reference sequence). The CDR3 runs 15 residues. With 5 bases clipped from V and 2 bases from J, the junction kept 9 bases outside the gene matches. CDR3 DNA: TGTGCCAGCAGTCCGCAACAGGGGCTACCCTACGAGCAGTACTTC. This codes for CASSPQQGLPYEQYF.

The J gene is TRBJ1-2, the V gene TRBV27; 9 bases match TRBD1. J gave up 6 bases and V 5 bases, and 4 bases lay outside the gene matches. Germline assignment: CDR1 MNHEY and CDR2 SMNVEV (reference sequence). This CDR3 is built from 13 residues. In DNA, the CDR3 is TGTGCCAGCAGTCAACAGGGGGCGAATGGCTACACCTTC. Protein: CASSQQGANGYTF.

CDR3 DNA: TGTGCCAGCTCACCACCGTCAAGGGAAGCTTTCTTT. Translation: CASSPPSREAFF. V and J are TRBV18 and TRBJ1-1, with D uncertain. V was trimmed by 0 bases and J by 8 bases, leaving 7 bases between them. Germline-derived CDR1 and CDR2 are KGHSH and LQKENI. This CDR3 comprises 12 residues.

The rearrangement links TRBV11-3 to TRBJ2-5; D is unclear. V was clipped by 4 bases and J by 0 bases, with 6 bases between them. The CDR3 consists of 13 residues. Germline CDR1 reads SGHNT; CDR2 reads YENEEA. The CDR3 is CASSWENQETQYF. The CDR3 nucleotides are TGTGCCAGCAGCTGGGAAAACCAAGAGACCCAGTACTTC.